This T cell receptor (beta chain) stems from a study of OX40 agonist ivuxolimab in advanced cancers. Turning to the study itself: Antecedent anti-PD-1, anti-PD-L1 or anti-CTLA-4 therapy was permissible, with approximately 44% having received some. Three patients responded partially, comprising one with hepatocellular carcinoma and two with cutaneous melanoma. General study results and limits: The study observed clonal expansion of CD4+ and CD8+ blood T cells by week 6 at 0.1 to 3.0 mg/kg. Compared with CD4+, CD8+ T cells on average had more expanded clones.

The CDR3 has 11 residues. Germline trimming cut 10 bases from V and 5 bases from J; bases unmatched to any gene: 5. The germline CDR1 and CDR2 sequences are MNHEY and SVGAGI. Clones were sequenced by immunoSEQ multiplex PCR, and TCRdb holds only the in-frame ones, with some missing. The sample contains roughly 50,000 clones, approximately 91% of which appear only once. Turning to this clone: No antigen is known for it.

This chain links TRBV6-5 with TRBJ2-7; TRBD2 matches at 7 bases. This specimen was CD4+ or CD8+ T cells sorted from blood, taken in a trial of the OX40 agonist ivuxolimab. The source of this sequence is an adult with an advanced solid tumor such as melanoma, head and neck, liver or kidney cancer. The CDR3 spells CATGGSHEQYF. DNA for the CDR3: TGTGCCACCGGCGGGAGTCACGAGCAGTACTTC.